This T cell receptor (beta chain) comes out of a study of patients and donors after allogeneic stem cell transplantation. The CDR3 length is 14 residues. V lost 3 bases and J lost 2, with 14 bases in between. Germline V lookup: CDR1 DFQATT, CDR2 SNEGSKA (reference sequence). From the RT-PCR reads, TCRdb called clonotypes with MiXCR, one entry per CDR3 protein. The sample lists about 8,800 distinct CDR3 sequences; roughly 4% were seen once. This clonotype was recorded many times. The sequenced material came from blood, either unsorted or a sorted T cell fraction (not recorded which). The clonotype was recovered from a human donor who was either an allogeneic HSCT recipient or a stem cell or donor lymphocyte infusion donor (not recorded which). It is not recorded whose cells these are; they may come from a transplant donor. The V and J genes are TRBV20-1 and TRBJ2-7; D call uncertain. The CDR3 DNA is TGCAGTGCTAGTCCCCTAGGCAATACCTACGAGCAGTACTTC. Translation: CSASPLGNTYEQYF.